The 5 T cell receptor beta chains below come from one sample, sequenced in a study of blood T cell repertoires in COVID-19. Clones were read by immunoSEQ multiplex PCR, and TCRdb kept only the in-frame ones, dropping some. This sample yields some 190,000 clones, of which about 88% are seen a single time; 6.2% belongs to the top ten. The sample was peripheral blood. The origin of the receptors is a woman in her 40s who had recovered from COVID-19.

The chain is built from TRBV28 and TRBJ2-7, with 10 bases lining up with TRBD1. Germline CDR1 reads MDHEN; CDR2 reads SYDVKM. The CDR3 totals 14 residues. Germline trimming cut 8 bases from V and 3 bases from J; bases unmatched to any gene: 7. The CDR3, as DNA: TGTGCCAGCCGCCGGGACAGGGGTCGCTACGAGCAGTACTTC. This translates into CASRRDRGRYEQYF.

This clone was observed once. The J gene is TRBJ1-1, the V gene TRBV19, with D unclear. CDR3 length equals 15 residues. V was clipped by 7 bases and J by 5 bases, with 20 bases between them. CDR1 is LNHDA and CDR2 is SQIVND in the germline V gene (reference sequence). The DNA for the CDR3 is TGTGCCAGTACCCTCTTGGGAGGAAGGAGAACTGAAGCTTTCTTT. Amino acid sequence: CASTLLGGRRTEAFF.

This rearrangement joins TRBV18 to TRBJ2-1; 7 positions agree with TRBD2. V shed 3 bases and J 10 bases; nucleotides not matched to a gene: 12. CDR3 length: 15 residues. CDR1 is KGHSH, CDR2 LQKENI, per germline. The CDR3 nucleotides read TGTGCCAGCTCACCGGTGTCGAGCGGGGTACAAGAGCAGTTCTTC. Protein product: CASSPVSSGVQEQFF.

This rearrangement joins TRBV12-5 to TRBJ2-5; 8 bases are a match to TRBD2. Germline CDR1 and CDR2: LGHNT and FRNRAP. Trimming took 5 bases from V and 5 from J; bases not matched to a gene: 7. The CDR3 loop spans 14 amino acids. CDR3 DNA: TGTGCTAGTGGTGGGACCGGGAGGGGGGAGACCCAGTACTTC. The encoded protein is CASGGTGRGETQYF.

The V call is TRBV7-2, the J call TRBJ2-5; maybe TRBD2 (6 bases). The CDR3 spans 13 residues. V was shortened by 5 bases and J by 7 bases, with 14 bases between the two germline ends. Per germline, CDR1 SGHTA and CDR2 FQGNSA. The CDR3 region is CASSIRLERTQYF. The CDR3 DNA sequence: TGTGCCAGCAGCATCAGACTAGAGCGGACCCAGTACTTC.